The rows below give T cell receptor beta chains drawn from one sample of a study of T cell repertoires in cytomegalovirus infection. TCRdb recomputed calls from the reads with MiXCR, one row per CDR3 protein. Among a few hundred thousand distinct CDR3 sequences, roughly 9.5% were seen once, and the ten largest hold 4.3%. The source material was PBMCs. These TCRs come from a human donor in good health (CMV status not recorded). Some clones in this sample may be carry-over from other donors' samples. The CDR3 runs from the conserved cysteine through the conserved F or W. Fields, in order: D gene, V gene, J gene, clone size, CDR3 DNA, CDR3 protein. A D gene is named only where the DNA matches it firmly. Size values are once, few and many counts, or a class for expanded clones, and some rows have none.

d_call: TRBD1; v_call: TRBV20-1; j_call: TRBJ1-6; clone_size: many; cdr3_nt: TGCAGTGCTAGAGTAGGGGGACAGGGTGGATCACCCCTCCACTTT; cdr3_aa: CSARVGGQGGSPLHF
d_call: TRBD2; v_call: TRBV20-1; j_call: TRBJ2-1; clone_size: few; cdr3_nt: TGCAGTGCTAGAGCGGGGGGGGCCTCCTACAATGAGCAGTTCTTC; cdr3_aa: CSARAGGASYNEQFF
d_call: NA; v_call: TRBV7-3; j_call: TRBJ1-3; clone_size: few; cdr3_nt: TGTGCCAGCAGCTTATACCCCGGGAAGGGAAACACCATATATTTT; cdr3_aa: CASSLYPGKGNTIYF
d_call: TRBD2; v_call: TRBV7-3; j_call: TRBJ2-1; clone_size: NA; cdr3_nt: TGTGCCAGCAGCTTAAATCGCGGGGGGGCAAATGAGCAGTTCTTC; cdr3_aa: CASSLNRGGANEQFF
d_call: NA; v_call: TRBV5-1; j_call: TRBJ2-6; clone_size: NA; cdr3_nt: TGCGCCAGCACTCGGTCGGGGGCCAACGTCCTGACTTTC; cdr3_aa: CASTRSGANVLTF
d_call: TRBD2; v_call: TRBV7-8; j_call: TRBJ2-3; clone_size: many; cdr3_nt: TGTGCCAGCAGCCCCGCGGCGGGGGGAGTGGATACGCAGTATTTT; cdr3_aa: CASSPAAGGVDTQYF
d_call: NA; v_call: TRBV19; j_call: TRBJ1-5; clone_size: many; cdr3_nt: TGTGCCAGTCAAAAACCAGGGGTTCAGCCCCAGCATTTT; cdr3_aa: CASQKPGVQPQHF
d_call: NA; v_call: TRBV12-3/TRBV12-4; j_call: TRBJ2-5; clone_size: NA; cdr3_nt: TGTGCCAGCAGTTTATACGGGGCGGGGGAGACCCAGTACTTC; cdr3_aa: CASSLYGAGETQYF
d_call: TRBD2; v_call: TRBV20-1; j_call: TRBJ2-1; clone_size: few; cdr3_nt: TGCAGTGCTAGTTCTAGCGGGAGGGACAATGAGCAGTTCTTC; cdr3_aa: CSASSSGRDNEQFF
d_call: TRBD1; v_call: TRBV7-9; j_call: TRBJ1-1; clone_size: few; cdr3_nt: TGTGCCAGCAGCTTAGGACTTGGACAGGGGAACACTGAAGCTTTCTTT; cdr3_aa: CASSLGLGQGNTEAFF
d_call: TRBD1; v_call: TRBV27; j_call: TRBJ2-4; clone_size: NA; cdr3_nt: TGTGCCAGCAGTTTCCGAGCCTCCCGGGGACAGGGGGCACGAAACATTCAGTACTTC; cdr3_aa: CASSFRASRGQGARNIQYF
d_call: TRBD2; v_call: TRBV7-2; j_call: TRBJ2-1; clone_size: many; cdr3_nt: TGTGCCAGCAGCCTCGCCGGGCGGGGGACCTACAATGAGCAGTTCTTC; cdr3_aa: CASSLAGRGTYNEQFF
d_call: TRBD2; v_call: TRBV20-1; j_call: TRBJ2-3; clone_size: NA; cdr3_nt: TGCAGTGCTAGAGCCTTGCTGGCGGGAGGTCCCACAGATACGCAGTATTTT; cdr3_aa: CSARALLAGGPTDTQYF
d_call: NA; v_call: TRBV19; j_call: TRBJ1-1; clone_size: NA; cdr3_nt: TGTGCCAGTAGTAAACGGGGTGAGGAAGCTTTCTTT; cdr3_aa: CASSKRGEEAFF
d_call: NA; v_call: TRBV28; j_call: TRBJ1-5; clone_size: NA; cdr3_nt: TGTGCCAGCAGTTTAGAGCGGGATTTTAAGCCCCAGCATTTT; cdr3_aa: CASSLERDFKPQHF
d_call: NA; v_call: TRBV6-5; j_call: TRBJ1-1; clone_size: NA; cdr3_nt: TGTGCCAGCAGTTACTCCAGGGTCGGGAACACTGAAGCTTTCTTT; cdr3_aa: CASSYSRVGNTEAFF
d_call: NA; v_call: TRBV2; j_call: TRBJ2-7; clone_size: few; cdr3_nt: TGTGCCAGCAGTCAGGACACGTACGAGCAGTACTTC; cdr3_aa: CASSQDTYEQYF
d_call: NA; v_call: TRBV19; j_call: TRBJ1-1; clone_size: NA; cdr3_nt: TGTGCCAGTGGAGATTCCTCTTACACTGAAGCTTTCTTT; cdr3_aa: CASGDSSYTEAFF
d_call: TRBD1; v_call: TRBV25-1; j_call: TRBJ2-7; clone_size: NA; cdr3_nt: TGTGCCAGCAGTGCACACAGGGGGTACGAGCAGTACTTC; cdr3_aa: CASSAHRGYEQYF
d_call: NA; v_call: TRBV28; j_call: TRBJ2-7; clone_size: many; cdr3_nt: TGTGCCAGCAGTTTACTTGGACATTCCTACGAGCAGTACTTC; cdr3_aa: CASSLLGHSYEQYF
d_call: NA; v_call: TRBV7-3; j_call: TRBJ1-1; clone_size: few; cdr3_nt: TGTGCCAGCAGCCCTTTCCCCTCGACAGGATGGAACACTGAAGCTTTCTTT; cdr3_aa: CASSPFPSTGWNTEAFF
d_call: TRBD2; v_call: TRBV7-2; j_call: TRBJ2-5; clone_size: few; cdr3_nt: TGTGCCAGCAGCTTACAGCGGGGGGGCTACGAGACCCAGTACTTC; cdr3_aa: CASSLQRGGYETQYF
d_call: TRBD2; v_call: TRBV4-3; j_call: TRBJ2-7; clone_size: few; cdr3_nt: TGCGCCAGCAGCCAAGGGGACTACACTAACTACGAGCAGTACTTC; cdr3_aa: CASSQGDYTNYEQYF
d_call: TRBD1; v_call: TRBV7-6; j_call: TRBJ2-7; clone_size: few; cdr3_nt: TGTGCCAGCAGCTTTCGGGACAGGGTCTCCTACGAGCAGTACTTC; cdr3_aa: CASSFRDRVSYEQYF
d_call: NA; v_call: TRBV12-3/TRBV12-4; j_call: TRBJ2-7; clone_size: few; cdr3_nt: TGTGCCAGCAGTCCCCCGGCAGGTGCCTACGAGCAGTACTTC; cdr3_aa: CASSPPAGAYEQYF
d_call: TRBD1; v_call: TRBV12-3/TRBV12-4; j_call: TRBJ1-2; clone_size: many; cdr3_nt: TGTGCCACAATAAACGGACAGGGGAGTGGCTACACCTTC; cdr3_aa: CATINGQGSGYTF
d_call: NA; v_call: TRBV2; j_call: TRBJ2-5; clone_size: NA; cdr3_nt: TGTGCCATCCCCGACGGGGTAGGAAACCAAGAGACCCAGTACTTC; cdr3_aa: CAIPDGVGNQETQYF
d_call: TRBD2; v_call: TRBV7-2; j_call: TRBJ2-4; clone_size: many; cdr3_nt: TGTGCCAGCAGCCCGAGGGGTGATGGTAGCGGGAGCAAAAACATTCAGTACTTC; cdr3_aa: CASSPRGDGSGSKNIQYF
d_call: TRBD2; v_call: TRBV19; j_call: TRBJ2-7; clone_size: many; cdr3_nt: TGTGCCAGTAGTATCGGGCTAGCGGGAGCAGGCGAGCAGTACTTC; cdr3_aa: CASSIGLAGAGEQYF
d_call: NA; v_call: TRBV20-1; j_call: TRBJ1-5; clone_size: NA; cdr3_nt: TGCAGTGCTAGCCCGGACCAGCACATCAATCAGCCCCAGCATTTT; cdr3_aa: CSASPDQHINQPQHF
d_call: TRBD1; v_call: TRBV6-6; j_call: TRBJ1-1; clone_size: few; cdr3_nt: TGTGCCAGCAGTTACTCGGGACAGGTCCTCACTGAAGCTTTCTTT; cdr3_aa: CASSYSGQVLTEAFF
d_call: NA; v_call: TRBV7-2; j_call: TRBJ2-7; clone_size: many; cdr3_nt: TGTGCCAGCAGCGCCCAAGTAGGGGGCTCCTACGAGCAGTACTTC; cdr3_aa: CASSAQVGGSYEQYF
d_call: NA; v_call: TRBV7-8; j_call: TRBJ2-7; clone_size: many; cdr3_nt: TGTGCCAGCAGCGAGGCCGGGGCTCTTTTCTCCTACGAGCAGTACTTC; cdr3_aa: CASSEAGALFSYEQYF
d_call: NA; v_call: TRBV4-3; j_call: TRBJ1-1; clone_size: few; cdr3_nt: TGCGCCAGCAGCCAAGATTTGGCCACTGAAGCTTTCTTT; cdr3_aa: CASSQDLATEAFF
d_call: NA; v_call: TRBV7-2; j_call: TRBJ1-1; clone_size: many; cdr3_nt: TGTGCCAGCAGCTCAACATATTACACTGAAGCTTTCTTT; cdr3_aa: CASSSTYYTEAFF
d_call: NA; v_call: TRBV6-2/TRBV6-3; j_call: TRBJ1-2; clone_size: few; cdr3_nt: TGTGCCAGCAAGACAGGCCCATTTTTGGGGGGCTACACCTTC; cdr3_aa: CASKTGPFLGGYTF
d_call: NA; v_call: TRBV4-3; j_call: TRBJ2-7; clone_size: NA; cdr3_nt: TGCGCCAGCAGCCAAACGACGGGGTACGAGCAGTACTTC; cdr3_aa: CASSQTTGYEQYF
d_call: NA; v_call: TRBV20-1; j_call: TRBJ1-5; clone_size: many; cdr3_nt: TGCAGTGCATCAGGGGGCAATCAGCCCCAGCATTTT; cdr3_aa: CSASGGNQPQHF
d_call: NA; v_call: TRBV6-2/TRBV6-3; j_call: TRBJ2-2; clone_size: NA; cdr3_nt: TGTGCCAGCAGTTGGAGTCTAGACCTTAGCGCGAACACCGGGGAGCTGTTTTTT; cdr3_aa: CASSWSLDLSANTGELFF
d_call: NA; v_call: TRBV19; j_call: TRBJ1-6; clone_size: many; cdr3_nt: TGTGCCAGTAGTATGGGGAACAGGGTAGGATCACCCCTCCACTTT; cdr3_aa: CASSMGNRVGSPLHF
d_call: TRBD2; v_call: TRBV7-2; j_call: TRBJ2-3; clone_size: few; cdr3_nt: TGTGCCAGCAGCTTAGCTAGCGGGGATACGCAGTATTTT; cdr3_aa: CASSLASGDTQYF
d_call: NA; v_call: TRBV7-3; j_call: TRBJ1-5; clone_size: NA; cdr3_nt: TGTGCCAGCAGCTATGGGACGGTTGAAAGGGCCCAGCATTTT; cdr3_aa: CASSYGTVERAQHF
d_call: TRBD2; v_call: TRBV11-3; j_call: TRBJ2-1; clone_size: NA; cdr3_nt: TGTGCCAGCAGCTCTGGAAGCGGGAGGGTGAATGAGCAGTTCTTC; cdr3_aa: CASSSGSGRVNEQFF
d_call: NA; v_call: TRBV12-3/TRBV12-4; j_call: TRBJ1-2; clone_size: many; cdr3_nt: TGTGCCAGCACTTTTGGAGGGACGGGCTACACCTTC; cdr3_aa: CASTFGGTGYTF
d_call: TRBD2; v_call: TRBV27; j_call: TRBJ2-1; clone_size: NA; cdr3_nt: TGTGCCAGCAGAGCCCGCGGAGGTAGCGGGATCCACAATGAGCAGTTCTTC; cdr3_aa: CASRARGGSGIHNEQFF
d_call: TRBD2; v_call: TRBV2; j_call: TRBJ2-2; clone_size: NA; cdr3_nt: TGTGCCAGCAGCGAACTAGCGGGAGGCGGGGAGCTGTTTTTT; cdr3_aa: CASSELAGGGELFF
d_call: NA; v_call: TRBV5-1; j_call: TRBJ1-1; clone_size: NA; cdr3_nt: TGCGCCAGCAGCACCGGACAGAGGGACACTGAAGCTTTCTTT; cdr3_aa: CASSTGQRDTEAFF
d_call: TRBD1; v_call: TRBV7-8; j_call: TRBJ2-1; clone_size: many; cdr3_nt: TGTGCCAGCAGCTTATGGACAGGGGGAGCGAATGAGCAGTTCTTC; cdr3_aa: CASSLWTGGANEQFF
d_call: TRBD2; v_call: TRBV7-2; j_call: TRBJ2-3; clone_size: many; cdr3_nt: TGTGCCAGCCGGACTAGCCCCCACACAGATACGCAGTATTTT; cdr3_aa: CASRTSPHTDTQYF
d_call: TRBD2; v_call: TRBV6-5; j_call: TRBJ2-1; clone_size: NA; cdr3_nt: TGTGCCAGCAGTCAAACTGGACTAGCGGGGGGGAAGGAGCAGTTCTTC; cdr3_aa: CASSQTGLAGGKEQFF
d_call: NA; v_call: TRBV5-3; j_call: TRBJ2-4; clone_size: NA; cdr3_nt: TGTGCCAGCAGCTTGGGGTCAGGGCTAGCCAAAAACATTCAGTACTTC; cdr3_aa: CASSLGSGLAKNIQYF
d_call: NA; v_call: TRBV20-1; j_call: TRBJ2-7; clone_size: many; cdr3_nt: TGCAGTGCTCCAGACAAGGGGGAAAGTCCCTACGAGCAGTACTTC; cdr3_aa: CSAPDKGESPYEQYF